This TCR beta chain was retrieved from a study of technical replicates of blood from a handful of donors (dated by TCRdb to about 2017). Counted from cysteine to phenylalanine, this CDR3 has 14 amino acids. Only CDR3 DNA remains: 42 bases, in frame from the first base. The germline V gene specifies ENHRY as CDR1 and SYGVKD as CDR2. V loses 9 bases of germline sequence and J loses 2 bases, and the interval between the two ends is 15 bases. The method behind the library was the immunoSEQ multiplex PCR assay. TCRdb obtained this table from immuneACCESS and retained in-frame rearrangements with V and J assigned. These tables miss some clones; where compared with another copy, unresolved V genes account for less than half of the shortfall, and the remainder is unexplained. The sample table records about 80,000 clones; 94% of these occur just once. The ten largest clones represent around 0.41% of the sample.

Points on this clone: Its specific antigen is unknown. No per-base quality is available; no much larger clone lies one base away.

The source is a human donor in good health. The chain was built from TRBV10-3 and TRBJ2-3; the D gene is possibly TRBD1, with 5 bases matching. Material: T cells isolated from PBMCs. CDR3 region: CAISGGRVTDTQYF. The DNA sequence reads TGTGCCATTTCGGGTGGCAGGGTCACAGATACGCAGTATTTT.